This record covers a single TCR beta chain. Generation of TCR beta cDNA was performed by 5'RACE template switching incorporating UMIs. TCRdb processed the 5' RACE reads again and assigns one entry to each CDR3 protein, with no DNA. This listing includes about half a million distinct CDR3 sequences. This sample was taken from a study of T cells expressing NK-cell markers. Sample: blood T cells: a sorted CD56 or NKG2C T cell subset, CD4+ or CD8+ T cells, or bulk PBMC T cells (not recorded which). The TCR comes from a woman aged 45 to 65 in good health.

The CDR3 here is CSAPLLVNYGYTF. This chain joins TRBV20-1 and TRBJ1-2. The CDR3 sequence is 13 residues long. Per germline, CDR1 DFQATT and CDR2 SNEGSKA (reference sequence).